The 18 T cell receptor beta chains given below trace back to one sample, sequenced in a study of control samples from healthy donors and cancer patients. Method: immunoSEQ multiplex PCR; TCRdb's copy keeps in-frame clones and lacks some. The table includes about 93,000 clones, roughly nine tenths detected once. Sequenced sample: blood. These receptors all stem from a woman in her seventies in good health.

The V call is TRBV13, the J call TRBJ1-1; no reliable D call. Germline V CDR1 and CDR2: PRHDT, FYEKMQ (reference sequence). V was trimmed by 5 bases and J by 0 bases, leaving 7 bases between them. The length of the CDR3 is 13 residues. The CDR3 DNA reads TGTGCCAGCAGCCTACGGTTGAACACTGAAGCTTTCTTT. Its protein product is CASSLRLNTEAFF.

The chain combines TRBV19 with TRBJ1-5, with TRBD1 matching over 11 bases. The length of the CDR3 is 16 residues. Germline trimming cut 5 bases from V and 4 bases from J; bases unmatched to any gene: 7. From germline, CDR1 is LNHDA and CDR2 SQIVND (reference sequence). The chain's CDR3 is CASSPGDRGWNQPQHF. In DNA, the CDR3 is TGTGCCAGTAGTCCCGGGGACAGGGGGTGGAATCAGCCCCAGCATTTT. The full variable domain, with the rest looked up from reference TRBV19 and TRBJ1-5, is DGGITQSPKYLFRKEGQNVTLSCEQNLNHDAMYWYRQDPGQGLRLIYYSQIVNDFQKGDIAEGYSVSREKKESFPLTVTSAQKNPTAFYLCASSPGDRGWNQPQHFGDGTRLSIL.

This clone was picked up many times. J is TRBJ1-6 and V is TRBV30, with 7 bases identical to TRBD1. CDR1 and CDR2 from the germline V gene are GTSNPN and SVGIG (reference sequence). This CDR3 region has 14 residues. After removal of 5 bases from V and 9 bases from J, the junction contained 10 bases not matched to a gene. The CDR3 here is CAWRRDSGISPLHF. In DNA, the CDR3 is TGTGCCTGGCGACGGGACAGCGGAATTTCACCCCTCCACTTT.

The CDR3 sequence: CASSFRGAGANVLTF. DNA for the CDR3: TGTGCCAGCAGCTTCAGGGGCGCCGGGGCCAACGTCCTGACTTTC. V gene TRBV5-6 combines with J gene TRBJ2-6; a weak D match, TRBD1 (6 bases). Trimming shortened V by 2 bases and J by 4 bases, and 10 bases separated the two germline ends. The V gene's germline CDR1 is SGHDT and CDR2 YYEEEE. The length of the CDR3 is 15 residues.

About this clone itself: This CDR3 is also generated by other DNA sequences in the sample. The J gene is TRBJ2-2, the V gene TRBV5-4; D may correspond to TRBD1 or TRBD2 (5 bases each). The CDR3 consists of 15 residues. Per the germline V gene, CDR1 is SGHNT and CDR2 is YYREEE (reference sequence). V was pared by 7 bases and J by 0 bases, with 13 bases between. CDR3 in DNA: TGTGCCAGCGGGGGTCGGTTCACGAACACCGGGGAGCTGTTTTTT. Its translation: CASGGRFTNTGELFF. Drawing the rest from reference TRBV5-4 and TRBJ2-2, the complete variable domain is ETGVTQSPTHLIKTRGQQVTLRCSSQSGHNTVSWYQQALGQGPQFIFQYYREEENGRGNFPPRFSGLQFPNYSSELNVNALELDDSALYLCASGGRFTNTGELFFGEGSRLTVL.

Here the CDR3 DNA reads TGTGCCAGCAGTTTTGGACAGTACTATGGCTACACCTTC. This translates into CASSFGQYYGYTF. The rearrangement links TRBV12-3 or TRBV12-4 to TRBJ1-2, with D perhaps matching TRBD1 (6 bases). The CDR3 has 13 amino acids. Trimming removed 3 bases from V and 3 bases from J, with 8 bases in between.

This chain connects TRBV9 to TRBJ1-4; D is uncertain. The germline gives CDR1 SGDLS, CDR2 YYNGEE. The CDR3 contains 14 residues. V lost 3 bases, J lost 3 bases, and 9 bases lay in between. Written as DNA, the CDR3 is TGTGCCAGCAGCGGACTAGCAGCTAATGAAAAACTGTTTTTT. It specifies CASSGLAANEKLFF.

The CDR3 region is CATNRDNTGELFF. Written as DNA, the CDR3 is TGTGCCACCAACAGGGACAACACCGGGGAGCTGTTTTTT. The V and J genes are TRBV9 and TRBJ2-2, with D perhaps TRBD1 (6 bases). V was shortened by 9 bases and J by 2 bases, with 11 bases between the two germline ends. This CDR3 spans 13 amino acids. Per the germline V gene, CDR1 is SGDLS and CDR2 is YYNGEE.

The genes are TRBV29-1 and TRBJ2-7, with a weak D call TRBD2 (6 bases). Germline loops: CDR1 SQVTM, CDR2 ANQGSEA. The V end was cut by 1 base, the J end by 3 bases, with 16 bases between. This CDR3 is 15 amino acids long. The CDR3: CSVEGYPGLDYEQYF. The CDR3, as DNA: TGCAGCGTTGAAGGGTATCCGGGACTTGACTACGAGCAGTACTTC.

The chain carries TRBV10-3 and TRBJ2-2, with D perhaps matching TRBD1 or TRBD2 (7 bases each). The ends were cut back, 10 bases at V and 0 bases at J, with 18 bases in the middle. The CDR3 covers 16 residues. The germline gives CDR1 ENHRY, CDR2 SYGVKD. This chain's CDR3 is CATRHGGTANTGELFF. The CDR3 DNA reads TGTGCCACCAGACACGGGGGGACAGCGAACACCGGGGAGCTGTTTTTT.

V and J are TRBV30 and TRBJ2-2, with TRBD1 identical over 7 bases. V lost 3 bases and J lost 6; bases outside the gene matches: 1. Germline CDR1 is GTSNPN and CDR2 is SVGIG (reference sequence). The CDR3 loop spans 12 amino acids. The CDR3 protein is CAWSQGAGELFF. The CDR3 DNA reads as TGTGCCTGGAGCCAGGGGGCCGGGGAGCTGTTTTTT.

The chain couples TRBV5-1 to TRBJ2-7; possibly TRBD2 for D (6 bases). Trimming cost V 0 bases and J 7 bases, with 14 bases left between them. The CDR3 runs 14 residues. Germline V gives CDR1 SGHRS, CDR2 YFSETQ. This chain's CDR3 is CASSLGGLIREQYF. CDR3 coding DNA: TGCGCCAGCAGCTTGGGGGGACTGATCAGGGAGCAGTACTTC.

The DNA for the CDR3 is TGCGCCAGCAGCCAAGGGGGGGCTGCGGGCCCATATGGCTACACCTTC. It specifies CASSQGGAAGPYGYTF. This chain links TRBV4-3 with TRBJ1-2, with D possibly TRBD1 on 6 matching bases. The CDR3 totals 16 residues. Trimming took off 1 base at V and 5 bases at J, with 17 bases between the two ends. CDR1 and CDR2 from the germline V gene are LGHNA and YSLEER.

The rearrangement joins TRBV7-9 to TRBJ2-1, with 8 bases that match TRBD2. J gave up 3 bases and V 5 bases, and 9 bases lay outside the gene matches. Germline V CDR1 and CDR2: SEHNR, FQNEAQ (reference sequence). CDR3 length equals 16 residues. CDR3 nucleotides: TGTGCCAGCAGCCAGCCCATTAGCGGGAACTACAATGAGCAGTTCTTC. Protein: CASSQPISGNYNEQFF.

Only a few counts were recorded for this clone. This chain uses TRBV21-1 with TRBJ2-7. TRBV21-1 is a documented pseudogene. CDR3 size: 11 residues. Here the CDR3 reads CASRHEIVEAF. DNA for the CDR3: TGTGCCAGCCGGCACGAAATAGTGGAAGCTTTC.

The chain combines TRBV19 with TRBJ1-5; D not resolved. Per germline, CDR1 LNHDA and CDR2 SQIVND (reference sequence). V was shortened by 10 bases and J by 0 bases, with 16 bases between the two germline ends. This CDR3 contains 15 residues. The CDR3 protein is CATRWQIDSNQPQHF. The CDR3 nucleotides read TGTGCCACCCGGTGGCAGATCGATAGCAATCAGCCCCAGCATTTT.

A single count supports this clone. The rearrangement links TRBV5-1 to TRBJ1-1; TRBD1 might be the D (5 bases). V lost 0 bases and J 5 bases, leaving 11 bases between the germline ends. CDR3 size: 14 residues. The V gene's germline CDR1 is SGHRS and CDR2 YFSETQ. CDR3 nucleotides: TGCGCCAGCAGCTTGGGGGGGAGTCAAACTGAAGCTTTCTTT. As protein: CASSLGGSQTEAFF.

The CDR3 protein is CASSEGQGVKLFF. The CDR3 nucleotides read TGTGCCAGCAGTGAAGGACAGGGAGTAAAACTGTTTTTT. V usage is TRBV2 and J usage is TRBJ1-4; 7 bases are shared with TRBD1. The CDR3 contains 13 residues. V lost 1 base and J lost 10; bases outside the gene matches: 3. Germline values: CDR1 SNHLY, CDR2 FYNNEI. Variable domain in full (rest from reference TRBV2 and TRBJ1-4): EPEVTQTPSHQVTQMGQEVILRCVPISNHLYFYWYRQILGQKVEFLVSFYNNEISEKSEIFDDQFSVERPDGSNFTLKIRSTKLEDSAMYFCASSEGQGVKLFFGSGTQLSVL.